These T cell receptor beta chains were read from a single sample in a study of blood T cell repertoires in COVID-19. Only in-frame clones appear in the TCRdb table, and some are missing; sequencing was by immunoSEQ multiplex PCR. The data contain 170,000 or so clones, over 70% of them seen just once; the ten biggest clones take up roughly 2.9%. The sequenced sample was peripheral blood. These receptors were taken from a woman in her sixties with acute or convalescent COVID-19. Each CDR3 is given with its conserved first and last residue. Each record gives: D gene, V gene, J gene, CDR3 protein. A D gene is named only where the DNA matches it firmly.

>TRBD1|TRBV7-9|TRBJ1-1
CASSLGGQGIEAFF
>TRBD2|TRBV7-3|TRBJ2-7
CASSLNGGDYEQYF
>TRBD2|TRBV5-3|TRBJ2-5
CARSRHFPGLGFFGETQYF
>-|TRBV7-9|TRBJ1-2
CASSLEVSGENGYTF
>-|TRBV2|TRBJ1-1
CASTSNTEAFF
>-|TRBV15|TRBJ1-5
CATSRKTGEPPDSNQPQHF
>-|TRBV5-1|TRBJ1-3
CASSSQAGGSGNTIYF
>TRBD1|TRBV7-3|TRBJ2-3
CASSKTGDIPTDTQYF
>-|TRBV4-3|TRBJ1-6
CASSQSTGRGDSPLHF
>-|TRBV7-2|TRBJ2-3
CASSPPGLALTDTQYF
>-|TRBV6-2/TRBV6-3|TRBJ2-7
CASSYQAYEQYF
>TRBD1|TRBV19|TRBJ2-7
CASSKGTGGSREQYF
>-|TRBV18|TRBJ2-2
CASSPIWQVNTGELFF
>TRBD2|TRBV5-5|TRBJ2-7
CASSFLAGGYYEQYF
>TRBD2|TRBV10-3|TRBJ2-7
CAISEGSGGPYEQYF
>-|TRBV28|TRBJ2-7
CASSFIPYEQYF
>TRBD1|TRBV14|TRBJ1-1
CASSQGQGALTNTEAFF
>-|TRBV5-4|TRBJ2-3
CASSPSLAGAPDTQYF
>-|TRBV24-1|TRBJ2-2
CATSREGDTGELFF
>-|TRBV21-1|TRBJ1-2
CASSKPTGNGYGYTF
>-|TRBV2|TRBJ1-5
CASGKGDFSNQPQHF
>TRBD1|TRBV7-9|TRBJ1-2
CASSFALATGVGYTF